The entry that follows covers one T cell receptor (beta chain) sequence. Assay: immunoSEQ multiplex PCR; the TCRdb copy retains only in-frame clones and omits some. The sample has about 2 million clones, over 85% seen once. In the naive CD8 group, cells lacked CD45RO and were positively selected for CCR7, so terminally differentiated effector memory CD45RA+ cells were left out. V trimming: 5 bases; J trimming: 2 bases; junction bases outside the gene matches: 10. CDR3 length equals 16 residues. Germline CDR1 and CDR2: MNHEY and SMNVEV (reference sequence). These data originate in a study of shared clonotypes between healthy human individuals.

The origin of this receptor is a man younger than 35 in good health. V and J are TRBV27 and TRBJ2-7; 9 bases line up with TRBD2. Sequencing was done on a sample of naive CD8+ T cells sorted from blood. The CDR3 DNA is TGTGCCAGCAGTGCCAGCGGGGGGCCGATACCCTACGAGCAGTACTTC. Translated, it gives CASSASGGPIPYEQYF.